The 30 T cell receptor beta chains in this list originate from one sample, sequenced in a study of T cell responses to AZD1222 COVID-19 vaccine. Assay used: immunoSEQ multiplex PCR; TCRdb lists only in-frame clones, some missing. The profile covers 110,000 to 150,000 clones, with roughly 91% appearing a single time and more than 8% taken by the ten largest. Sequences were derived from peripheral blood, sampled on day 0 of AZD1222 vaccination. All receptors derive from an adult in good health.

CDR3 residues: CASSPGGGLYGYTF. CDR3 nucleotide sequence: TGTGCCAGCAGCCCAGGCGGGGGACTCTATGGCTACACCTTC. The chain joins TRBV7-3 to TRBJ1-2, with TRBD1 as a possible D gene (5 bases). Trimming pared 5 bases from V and 4 bases from J, leaving 14 bases between. Germline CDR1 SGHTA, CDR2 FQGTGA. CDR3 length: 14 amino acids.

V gene TRBV6-2 or TRBV6-3 combines with J gene TRBJ2-5; TRBD2 matches at 11 bases. The CDR3 is 18 residues long. V gave up 6 bases and J gave up 4 bases; unmatched junction bases: 16. Germline V gives CDR1 MNHEY, CDR2 SVGEGT. The CDR3 is CASSRPSGGTKLRETQYF. Here the CDR3 DNA reads TGTGCCAGCAGCCGACCTAGCGGGGGGACAAAGTTGCGAGAGACCCAGTACTTC.

This rearrangement joins TRBV3-1 (or the pseudogene TRBV3-2) to TRBJ1-5; D call uncertain. This CDR3 is 14 amino acids long. V shed 1 base and J shed 3 bases, with 7 bases lying between them. Germline V gene lookup returns CDR1 LGHDT and CDR2 YNNKEL (reference sequence). CDR3 coding DNA: TGTGCCAGCAGCCAAGGAAGGGCCAATCAGCCCCAGCATTTT. Its protein is CASSQGRANQPQHF.

This rearrangement joins TRBV5-6 to TRBJ1-2; tentatively, D is TRBD1 (6 bases). CDR1 and CDR2 (germline): SGHDT, YYEEEE. Trimming cost V 2 bases and J 4 bases, with 9 bases left between them. CDR3 length: 13 residues. The DNA of the CDR3 is TGTGCCAGCAGCTTCAGGGGTTTCTATGGCTACACCTTC. The encoded protein is CASSFRGFYGYTF.

The genes are TRBV30 and TRBJ1-5; D may be TRBD1 (6 bases). V lost 5 bases, J lost 0 bases, and 17 bases lay in between. Germline V CDR1 and CDR2: GTSNPN, SVGIG (reference sequence). This CDR3 comprises 16 residues. The CDR3: CAWGEQGRLSNQPQHF. CDR3 DNA sequence: TGTGCCTGGGGGGAACAGGGTAGGCTTAGCAATCAGCCCCAGCATTTT.

The chain joins TRBV6-5 to TRBJ1-4, with unresolved D. V lost 0 bases and J 8 bases, leaving 10 bases between the germline ends. Germline V gene data show CDR1 as MNHEY and CDR2 as SVGAGI. The CDR3 contains 14 residues. As DNA, the CDR3 is TGTGCCAGCAGTTACTCCGGGGTAGGAGAAAAACTGTTTTTT. It translates to CASSYSGVGEKLFF.

The rearrangement joins TRBV30 to TRBJ1-5; TRBD1 matches 8 bases. J lost 7 bases, V lost 2 bases, and 4 bases had no gene match. Germline CDR1 and CDR2: GTSNPN and SVGIG (reference sequence). This CDR3 contains 13 residues. DNA for the CDR3: TGTGCCTGGAGTTCAGGGGGCGCGCAGCCCCAGCATTTT. It is translated as CAWSSGGAQPQHF.

The rearrangement joins TRBV3-1 (or the pseudogene TRBV3-2) to TRBJ2-3, with 8 bases fitting TRBD2. The germline V gene has CDR1 LGHDT and CDR2 YNNKEL (reference sequence). The length of the CDR3 is 18 residues. After removal of 0 bases from V and 0 bases from J, the junction contained 8 bases not matched to a gene. The CDR3 bases are TGTGCCAGCAGCCAAGAGGGGTGGACGGGGGGGAGCACAGATACGCAGTATTTT. This codes for CASSQEGWTGGSTDTQYF.

The chain couples TRBV7-6 to TRBJ2-7, with 12 positions matching TRBD1. The germline CDR1 and CDR2 sequences are SGHVS and FNYEAQ. The CDR3 runs to 16 residues. The trim removed 1 base at V and 7 bases at J, leaving 8 bases unmatched. In DNA, the CDR3 is TGTGCCAGCAGCTTAGTAGAGGGACAGGGGGCGGAGGAGCAGTACTTC. Amino acid sequence: CASSLVEGQGAEEQYF.

V is TRBV7-8 and J is TRBJ2-1; the D gene is possibly TRBD1 (5 bases). Per germline, CDR1 SGHVS and CDR2 FQNEAQ. CDR3 length: 15 amino acids. Trimming took 1 base from V and 3 from J, leaving 10 bases between them. The CDR3 bases are TGTGCCAGCAGCTTAGTCTTCCAGGGCTACAATGAGCAGTTCTTC. Residues: CASSLVFQGYNEQFF.

The genes are TRBV24-1 and TRBJ1-3, with D tentatively TRBD1 (5 bases). CDR1 and CDR2 (germline): KGHDR, SFDVKD. The V and J ends lost 3 bases and 4 bases respectively, with 6 bases between them. There are 13 residues in the CDR3. The CDR3 region has the DNA TGTGCCACCAGTGATGGGGGGGGAAACACCATATATTTT. The encoded protein is CATSDGGGNTIYF.

The gene calls are TRBV12-3 or TRBV12-4 and TRBJ2-7; possible D gene TRBD2, 6 bases. V was clipped by 6 bases and J by 5 bases, with 14 bases between them. The CDR3 covers 13 residues. Here the CDR3 reads CASRLGPGDEQYF. As DNA, the CDR3 is TGTGCCAGCAGACTAGGCCCGGGGGACGAGCAGTACTTC.

This clone was counted a single time. The V call is TRBV19, the J call TRBJ1-1; D perhaps matches TRBD1 (5 bases). Germline CDR1 reads LNHDA; CDR2 reads SQIVND (reference sequence). V was pared by 5 bases and J by 5 bases, with 15 bases between. The CDR3 runs 14 residues. The CDR3 nucleotides are TGTGCCAGTAGTCCCCATGGGGGGGGTACTGAAGCTTTCTTT. Translating gives CASSPHGGGTEAFF.

The CDR3 coding sequence is TGTGCCAGCTCACAAGTCGAGGGAGTGGCTGGAGGCTACACCTTC. It specifies CASSQVEGVAGGYTF. The chain links TRBV18 to TRBJ1-2; D is unclear. Trimming left V 4 bases short and J 8 bases short, with 20 bases between. Germline CDR1 KGHSH, CDR2 LQKENI. There are 15 residues in the CDR3.

The chain joins TRBV5-1 to TRBJ1-3; unclear D gene. V was cut by 2 bases and J by 2 bases, with 5 bases left in between. Germline values: CDR1 SGHRS, CDR2 YFSETQ. This CDR3 is 13 amino acids long. The CDR3 loop is CASSFGTGNTIYF. The CDR3 DNA reads as TGCGCCAGCAGCTTTGGGACTGGAAACACCATATATTTT.

The rearrangement links TRBV3-1 (or the pseudogene TRBV3-2) to TRBJ2-5, with unresolved D. The CDR3 totals 13 residues. V lost 4 bases and J lost 5, with 11 bases in between. Per the germline V gene, CDR1 is LGHDT and CDR2 is YNNKEL (reference sequence). The CDR3 nucleotides read TGTGCCAGCAGCCTCCTACGGCAGGAGACCCAGTACTTC. Translating it yields CASSLLRQETQYF.

The chain uses TRBV6-5 and TRBJ1-1, with D unresolved. The CDR3 consists of 13 residues. V lost 0 bases, J lost 4 bases, and 6 bases lay in between. Germline V gene sequence: CDR1 MNHEY, CDR2 SVGAGI. CDR3 in amino acids: CASSYSTRTEAFF. The CDR3 bases are TGTGCCAGCAGTTACTCTACCCGCACTGAAGCTTTCTTT.

This sequence joins TRBV28 and TRBJ2-7; tentatively, D is TRBD1 or TRBD2 (5 bases each). Germline CDR1 is MDHEN and CDR2 is SYDVKM. This CDR3 is built from 14 residues. Between the trimmed V and J ends, which lost 5 bases and 12 bases, there was a span of 23 bases. The CDR3 DNA reads TGTGCCAGCAGTCTCGGACACGCAGCCAACGAGGGGTACTTC. Amino acid sequence: CASSLGHAANEGYF. Looking up the rest from reference TRBV28 and TRBJ2-7 gives the full variable domain: DVKVTQSSRYLVKRTGEKVFLECVQDMDHENMFWYRQDPGLGLRLIYFSYDVKMKEKGDIPEGYSVSREKKERFSLILESASTNQTSMYLCASSLGHAANEGYFGPGTRLTVT.

This chain joins TRBV13 and TRBJ2-7, with 7 bases fitting TRBD1. The CDR3 totals 15 residues. The germline gives CDR1 PRHDT, CDR2 FYEKMQ (reference sequence). J gave up 1 base and V 5 bases, and 8 bases lay outside the gene matches. CDR3 sequence: CASSPPDRLSYEQYF. The CDR3 DNA reads as TGTGCCAGCAGCCCCCCGGACAGGTTATCCTACGAGCAGTACTTC.

The chain is built from TRBV15 and TRBJ1-1; the D is unclear. Trimming took 0 bases from V and 0 from J, leaving 11 bases between them. Germline V gives CDR1 LNHNV, CDR2 YYDKDF (reference sequence). There are 16 residues in the CDR3. The CDR3 region has the DNA TGTGCCACCAGCAGAGATCTTAGCAGCTTGAACACTGAAGCTTTCTTT. This sequence encodes CATSRDLSSLNTEAFF.

The chain couples TRBV21-1 to TRBJ2-7. TRBV21-1 is annotated as a pseudogene. The CDR3 has 13 residues. As DNA, the CDR3 is TGTGCCAGCAGCAAAATCCTGCCCCACGAGCAGTACTTC. Its protein is CASSKILPHEQYF.

This chain uses TRBV5-5 with TRBJ1-2; D call uncertain. CDR1 and CDR2 (germline): SGHKS, YYEKEE (reference sequence). This CDR3 region has 15 residues. V lost 0 bases to trimming and J lost 0 bases, with 9 bases between them. The CDR3 loop is CASSLGQPANYGYTF. In DNA, the CDR3 is TGTGCCAGCAGCTTGGGCCAGCCAGCTAACTATGGCTACACCTTC.

The J gene is TRBJ2-3, the V gene TRBV25-1; D remains unclear. The CDR3 loop spans 12 amino acids. Germline CDR1 reads MGHDK; CDR2 reads SYGVNS. The V and J ends lost 2 bases and 3 bases respectively, with 3 bases between them. CDR3 in DNA: TGTGCCAGCAGTGAACGGACAGATACGCAGTATTTT. Translating it yields CASSERTDTQYF.

As DNA, the CDR3 is TGTGCCAGCAGCCTTGCCAGGGGGTTAGGCACCTATGGCTACACCTTC. Protein: CASSLARGLGTYGYTF. This chain joins TRBV3-1 (or the pseudogene TRBV3-2) and TRBJ1-2, with 7 nucleotides matching TRBD1. Germline lookup yields CDR1 LGHDT and CDR2 YNNKEL (reference sequence). The J segment lost 4 bases and the V segment lost 4 bases, leaving 12 bases of the junction unmatched. The CDR3 loop spans 16 amino acids.

J is TRBJ1-1 and V is TRBV6-2 or TRBV6-3; D gene ambiguous. V shed 3 bases and J shed 1 base, with 15 bases lying between them. Germline loops: CDR1 MNHEY, CDR2 SVGEGT. The CDR3 has 16 residues. The CDR3 DNA is TGTGCCAGCAGTTATAGGGTGGGCAGCAAGAACACTGAAGCTTTCTTT. Protein: CASSYRVGSKNTEAFF.

The V and J genes are TRBV18 and TRBJ2-1; 8 positions agree with TRBD1. V lost 5 bases and J lost 2; bases outside the gene matches: 5. Germline V gene data show CDR1 as KGHSH and CDR2 as LQKENI. This CDR3 contains 15 residues. CDR3 in amino acids: CASSEQGGAYNEQFF. The CDR3 nucleotides are TGTGCCAGCTCAGAACAGGGGGGCGCCTACAATGAGCAGTTCTTC.

The chain links TRBV15 to TRBJ1-1; D is undetermined. The CDR3 spans 18 residues. Between the trimmed V and J ends, which lost 4 bases and 0 bases, there was a span of 21 bases. Looked up from germline, CDR1 is LNHNV and CDR2 is YYDKDF (reference sequence). CDR3 nucleotide sequence: TGTGCCACCAGCACCGAAAGGATGATATCGACACTGAACACTGAAGCTTTCTTT. Its protein is CATSTERMISTLNTEAFF.

The chain uses TRBV11-3 and TRBJ2-5, with no clear D. The germline CDR1 and CDR2 sequences are SGHNT and YENEEA. V was cut by 3 bases and J by 5 bases, with 19 bases left in between. The CDR3 spans 16 residues. CDR3 amino acids: CASSFGDPDFGETQYF. The CDR3 DNA reads as TGTGCCAGCAGCTTCGGAGACCCCGATTTTGGGGAGACCCAGTACTTC.

The V gene is TRBV7-2, the J gene TRBJ2-7; 8 nucleotides agree with TRBD2. The CDR3 loop spans 14 amino acids. Germline trimming cut 3 bases from V and 5 bases from J; bases unmatched to any gene: 6. Germline CDR1 reads SGHTA; CDR2 reads FQGNSA. The CDR3 loop reads CASSLLAGSDEQYF. The DNA of the CDR3 is TGTGCCAGCAGCTTGTTAGCGGGGAGCGACGAGCAGTACTTC.

The CDR3 coding sequence is TGTGCCAGCGGCCCCGGGGCTAGCGGATACACAGATACGCAGTATTTT. Encoded protein: CASGPGASGYTDTQYF. The chain employs TRBV9 and TRBJ2-3; 7 nucleotides match TRBD2. After removal of 7 bases from V and 2 bases from J, the junction contained 13 bases not matched to a gene. This CDR3 region has 16 residues. The germline V gene encodes CDR1 SGDLS and CDR2 YYNGEE.